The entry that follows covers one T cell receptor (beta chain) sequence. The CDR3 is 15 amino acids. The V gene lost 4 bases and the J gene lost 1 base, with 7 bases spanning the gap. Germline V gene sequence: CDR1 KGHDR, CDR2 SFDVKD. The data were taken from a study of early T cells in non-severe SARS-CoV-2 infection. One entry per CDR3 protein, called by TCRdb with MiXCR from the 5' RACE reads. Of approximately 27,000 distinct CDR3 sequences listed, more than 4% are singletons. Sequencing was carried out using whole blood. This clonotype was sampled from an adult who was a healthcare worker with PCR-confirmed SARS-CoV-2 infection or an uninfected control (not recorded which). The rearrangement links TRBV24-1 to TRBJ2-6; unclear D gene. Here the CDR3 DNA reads TGTGCCACCAGTGAGAAGGTTTCTGGGGCCAACGTCCTGACTTTC. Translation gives CATSEKVSGANVLTF.